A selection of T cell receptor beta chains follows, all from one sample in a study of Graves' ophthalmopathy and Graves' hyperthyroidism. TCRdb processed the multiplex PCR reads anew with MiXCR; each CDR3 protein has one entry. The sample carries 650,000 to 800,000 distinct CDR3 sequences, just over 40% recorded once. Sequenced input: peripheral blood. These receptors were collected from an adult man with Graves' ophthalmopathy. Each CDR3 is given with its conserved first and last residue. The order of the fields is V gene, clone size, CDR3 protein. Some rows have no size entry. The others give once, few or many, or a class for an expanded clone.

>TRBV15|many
CATSIRQGEKLFF
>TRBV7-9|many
CASSQFAGEQETQYF
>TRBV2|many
CASSTGRFGTEAFF
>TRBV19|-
CASKDGGLYNSPLHF
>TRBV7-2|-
CAWSGVTDDLYGYTF
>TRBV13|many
CASSHRIQGAKETQYF
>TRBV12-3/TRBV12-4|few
CASSLMGDERYF
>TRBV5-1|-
CASSLDPTNTGELFF
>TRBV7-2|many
CASSLVGGRADQPQHF
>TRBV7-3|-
CASSLGRGGIETQYF
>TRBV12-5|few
CASGLVQGQGDEKLFF
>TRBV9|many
CASSVALDSPLHF
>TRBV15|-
CATGRVQGNAYEQYF
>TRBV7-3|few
CASSLTGAPGSTGELFF
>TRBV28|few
CASSAFSDTYEQYF
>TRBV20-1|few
CSARSQGVQETQYF
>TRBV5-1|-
CASSSYRDRGRVEQYF
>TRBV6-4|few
CASSRAPNTEAFF
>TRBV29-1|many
CSVRQSNYGYTF
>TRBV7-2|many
CASSLEAGLAGYTF
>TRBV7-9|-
CTSSPLDDQYF
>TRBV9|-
CASSGAGTSGRMNLGEQYF
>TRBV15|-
CATSREQGGYTF
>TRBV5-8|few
CASSLGPQPGAGYTF
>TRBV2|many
CASSAGSHYGYTF
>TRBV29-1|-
CSAGTGNGNQPQHF
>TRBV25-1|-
CASPGQPSGANVLTF
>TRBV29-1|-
CSLREDTEAFF
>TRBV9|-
CASSQQGAFDYGYTF
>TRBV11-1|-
CASYHREGYTF
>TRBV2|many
CASSEWPGGRLNTGELFF
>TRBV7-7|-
CARRSSGRNEQYF
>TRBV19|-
CASNRQGAAEAFF
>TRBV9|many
CASSGGRAPYNSPLHF
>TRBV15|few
CATSRDDATGSGDTQYF
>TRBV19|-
CASSLGASSYEQYF
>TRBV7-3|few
CASSLTGGADTGELFF
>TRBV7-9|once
CACRQAPNTEAFF
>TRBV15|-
CAASRPGQGVYEQYF
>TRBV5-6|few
CASPQGQPFEAQHF
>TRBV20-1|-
CSAGQGARRSPLHF
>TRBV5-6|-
CASSLVRVAGPGPHTGELFF
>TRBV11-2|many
CASSPGGPNTEAFF
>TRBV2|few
CASSRRGLYEQYF
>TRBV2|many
CASSEWGYTEAFF
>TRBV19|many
CATRDRSSYEQYF
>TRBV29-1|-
CSVDAGSSYNEQFF
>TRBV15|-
CATSRDLAARELFF
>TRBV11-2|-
CASSLGAGGHQETQYF
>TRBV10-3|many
CAISRTSGGTQGETQYF
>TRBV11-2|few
CASGTDAGSGANVLTF